This T cell receptor beta chain is drawn from a study of shared clonotypes between healthy human individuals. This clone was detected once. V shed 4 bases and J shed 1 base, with 18 bases lying between them. Per the germline V gene, CDR1 is SGHNT and CDR2 is YYREEE (reference sequence). This CDR3 region has 16 residues. A deep-level run was used for the assay. The genomic DNA of each subset was split evenly across several immunoSEQ plates. Method: immunoSEQ multiplex PCR; TCRdb's copy keeps in-frame clones and lacks some. The repertoire holds about 490,000 clones, with about three quarters as singletons.

This rearrangement joins TRBV5-4 to TRBJ2-7; possible D gene TRBD1, 5 bases. This sequence was found in a woman aged 40 to 50 in good health. Some clones in this sample may be carry-over from other donors' samples. The sample taken for sequencing was PBMCs. CDR3 DNA sequence: TGTGCCAGCAGCCGAATTCAGGGTAAAGCGTCCTACGAGCAGTACTTC. Protein: CASSRIQGKASYEQYF.